This TCR beta chain emerged from a study of blood T cell repertoires in COVID-19. Study details: Sources were T cells, B-cell-depleted T cells, or PBMCs; the material itself was cDNA or gDNA.

This CDR3 spans 17 amino acids. V lost 7 bases to trimming and J lost 5 bases; unmatched junction nucleotides: 12. CDR1 and CDR2 (germline): MNHEY, SMNVEV (reference sequence). The repertoire was sequenced with immunoSEQ multiplex PCR; TCRdb's copy has only in-frame clones and lacks some. The repertoire includes about 23,000 clones, roughly 92% of them detected once, and under 5% sits in the top ten. Sequencing was done on a sample of peripheral blood. The TCR sequence derives from a woman aged 45-60 years with active COVID-19. V is TRBV27 and J is TRBJ2-2; 11 bases line up with TRBD2. CDR3 coding DNA: TGTGCCAGCACCCCGGTTAGCGGGAGGGCCGGTACCGGGGAGCTGTTTTTT. Translation: CASTPVSGRAGTGELFF.